This T cell receptor beta chain comes out of a study of blood T cell repertoires in COVID-19. The junction had 2 bases not matched to a gene; V was cut back by 5 bases and J by 5 bases. The length of the CDR3 is 14 residues. Germline CDR1 is KGHDR and CDR2 is SFDVKD. Generated by immunoSEQ multiplex PCR, the TCRdb table keeps only in-frame clones and is missing some. The table includes 310,000 or so clones, approximately 88% detected once. The receptor's source is a woman in her forties who had recovered from COVID-19. V and J are TRBV24-1 and TRBJ2-1; 10 bases agree with TRBD2. Input material: PBMCs or T cells enriched from blood (not recorded which). CDR3 bases: TGTGCCACCAGTGTGGGACTAGCGAACAATGAGCAGTTCTTC. Protein: CATSVGLANNEQFF.